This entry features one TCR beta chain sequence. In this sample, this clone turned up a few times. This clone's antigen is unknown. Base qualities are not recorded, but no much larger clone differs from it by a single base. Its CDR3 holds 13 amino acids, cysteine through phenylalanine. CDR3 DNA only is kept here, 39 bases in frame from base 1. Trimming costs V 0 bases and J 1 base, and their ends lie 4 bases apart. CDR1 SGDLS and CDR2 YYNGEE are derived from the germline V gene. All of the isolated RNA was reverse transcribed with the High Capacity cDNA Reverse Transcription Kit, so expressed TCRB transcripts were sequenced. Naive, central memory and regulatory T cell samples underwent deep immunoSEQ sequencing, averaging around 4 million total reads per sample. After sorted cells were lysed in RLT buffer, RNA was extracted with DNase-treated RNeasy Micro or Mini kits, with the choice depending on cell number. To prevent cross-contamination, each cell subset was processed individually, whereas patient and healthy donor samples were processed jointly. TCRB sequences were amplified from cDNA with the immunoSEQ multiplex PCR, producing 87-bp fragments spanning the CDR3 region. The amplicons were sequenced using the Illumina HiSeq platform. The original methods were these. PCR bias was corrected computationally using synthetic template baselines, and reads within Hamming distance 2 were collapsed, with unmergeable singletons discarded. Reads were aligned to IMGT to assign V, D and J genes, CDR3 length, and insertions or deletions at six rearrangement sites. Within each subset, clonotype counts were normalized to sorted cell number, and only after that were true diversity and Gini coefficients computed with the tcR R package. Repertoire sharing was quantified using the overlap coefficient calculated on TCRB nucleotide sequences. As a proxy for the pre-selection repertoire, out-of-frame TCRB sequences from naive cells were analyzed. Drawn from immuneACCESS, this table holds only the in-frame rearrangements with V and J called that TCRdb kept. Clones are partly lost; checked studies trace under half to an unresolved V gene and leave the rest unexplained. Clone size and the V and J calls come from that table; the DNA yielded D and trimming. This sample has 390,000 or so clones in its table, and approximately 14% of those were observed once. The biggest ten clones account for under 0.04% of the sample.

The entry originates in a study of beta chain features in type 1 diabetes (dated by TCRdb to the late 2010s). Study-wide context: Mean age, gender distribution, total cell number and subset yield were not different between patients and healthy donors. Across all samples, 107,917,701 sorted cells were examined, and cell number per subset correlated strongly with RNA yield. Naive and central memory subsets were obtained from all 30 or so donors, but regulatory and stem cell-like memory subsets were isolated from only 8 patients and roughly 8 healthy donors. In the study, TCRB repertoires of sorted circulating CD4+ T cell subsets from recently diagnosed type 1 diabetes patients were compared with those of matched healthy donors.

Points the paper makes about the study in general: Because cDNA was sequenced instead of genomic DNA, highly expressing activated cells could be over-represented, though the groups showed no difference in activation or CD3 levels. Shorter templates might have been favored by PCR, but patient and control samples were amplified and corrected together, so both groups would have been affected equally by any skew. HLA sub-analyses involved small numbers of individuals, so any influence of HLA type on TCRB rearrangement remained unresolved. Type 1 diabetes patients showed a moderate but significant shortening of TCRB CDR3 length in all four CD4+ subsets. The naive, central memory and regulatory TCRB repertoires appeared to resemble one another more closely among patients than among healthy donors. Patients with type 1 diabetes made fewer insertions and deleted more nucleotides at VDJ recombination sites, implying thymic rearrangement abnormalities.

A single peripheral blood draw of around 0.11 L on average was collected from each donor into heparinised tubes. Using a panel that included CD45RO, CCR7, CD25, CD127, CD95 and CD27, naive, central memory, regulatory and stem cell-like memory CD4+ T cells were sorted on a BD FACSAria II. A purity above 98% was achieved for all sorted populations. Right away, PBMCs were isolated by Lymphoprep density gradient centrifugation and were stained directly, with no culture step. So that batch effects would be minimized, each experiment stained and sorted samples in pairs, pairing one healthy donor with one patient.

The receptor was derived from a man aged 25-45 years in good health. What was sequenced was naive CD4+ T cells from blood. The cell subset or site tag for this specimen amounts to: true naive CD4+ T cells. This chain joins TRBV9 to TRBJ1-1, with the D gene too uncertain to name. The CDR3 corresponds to CASSVAQNTEAFF. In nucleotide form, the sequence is TGTGCCAGCAGCGTAGCTCAGAACACTGAAGCTTTCTTT.